This T cell receptor beta chain derives from a study of T cell responses to AZD1222 COVID-19 vaccine. CDR3 size: 15 residues. Trimming removed 6 bases at V and 7 bases at J, with 16 bases between. CDR1 and CDR2 (germline): MNHEY, SMNVEV (reference sequence). This clone came up a few times. Its specificity is not known. Assay: immunoSEQ multiplex PCR; the TCRdb copy retains only in-frame clones and omits some. The sample consists of some 120,000 clones, 89% of them appearing once. Study-wide findings and caveats: Repertoire samples came only from after the peak T cell response. The study identified only six AZD1222 recipients as seropositive at baseline.

This sequence was found in an adult in good health. The input for sequencing was peripheral blood, taken on day 0 of AZD1222 vaccination. The chain recombines TRBV27 with TRBJ1-6; D may be TRBD1 (5 bases). CDR3 protein: CASSRTGVGNSPLHF. CDR3 in DNA: TGTGCCAGCAGCCGGACGGGGGTGGGGAATTCACCCCTCCACTTT.